The T cell receptor beta chain described here comes from a study of blood T cell repertoires in COVID-19. This clone was picked up many times. Clones were read by immunoSEQ multiplex PCR, and TCRdb kept only the in-frame ones, dropping some. The profile covers roughly 200,000 clones, with more than 70% appearing a single time and 6.2% taken by the ten largest. The germline V gene encodes CDR1 ENHRY and CDR2 SYGVKD. V was clipped by 11 bases and J by 3 bases; unmatched bases: 12. The CDR3 has 15 amino acids. The source is a man aged 35 to 55 who had recovered from COVID-19. Sequenced: PBMCs or T cells enriched from blood (not recorded which). The V gene is TRBV10-3, the J gene TRBJ1-5; 8 bases map to TRBD1. In nucleotides, the CDR3 is TGTGCCTCCACAAGACAGGGGAGGAACAATCAGCCCCAGCATTTT. Encoded protein: CASTRQGRNNQPQHF.